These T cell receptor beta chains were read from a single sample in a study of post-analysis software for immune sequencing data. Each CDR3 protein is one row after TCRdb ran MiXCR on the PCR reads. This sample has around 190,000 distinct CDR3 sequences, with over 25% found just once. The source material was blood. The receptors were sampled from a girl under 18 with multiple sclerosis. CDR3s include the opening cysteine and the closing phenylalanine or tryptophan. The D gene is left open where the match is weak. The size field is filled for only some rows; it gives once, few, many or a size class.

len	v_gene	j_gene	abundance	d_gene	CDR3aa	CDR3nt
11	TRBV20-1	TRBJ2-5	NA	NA	CSARASTAQYF	TGCAGTGCTAGGGCCAGTACAGCCCAGTACTTC
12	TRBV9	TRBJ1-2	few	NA	CASNLGMAGYTF	TGTGCCAGCAACTTAGGGATGGCGGGCTACACCTTC
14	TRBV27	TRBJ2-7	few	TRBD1	CASRPKDREYEQYF	TGTGCCAGCAGACCGAAGGACAGGGAGTACGAGCAGTACTTC
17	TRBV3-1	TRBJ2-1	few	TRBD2	CASSQDLGIAGANEQFF	TGTGCCAGCAGCCAAGATCTGGGAATAGCGGGAGCCAATGAGCAGTTCTTC
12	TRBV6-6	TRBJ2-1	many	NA	CASSYRGDEQFF	TGTGCCAGCAGTTATCGAGGCGATGAGCAGTTCTTC
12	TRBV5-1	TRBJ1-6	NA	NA	CASSLAGAPLHF	TGCGCCAGCAGCCTCGCGGGGGCACCCCTCCACTTT
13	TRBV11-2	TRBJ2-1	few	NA	CASSYISYNEQFF	TGTGCCAGCAGCTATATTTCCTACAATGAGCAGTTCTTC
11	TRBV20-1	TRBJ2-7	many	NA	CSARTSYEQYF	TGCAGTGCTAGAACGTCCTACGAGCAGTACTTC
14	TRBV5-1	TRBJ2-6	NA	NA	CASSLSSGTNVLTF	TGCGCCAGCAGTCTTAGCTCTGGGACCAACGTCCTGACTTTC
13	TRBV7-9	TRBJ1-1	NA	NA	CASTRGLRTEAFF	TGTGCCAGCACTCGGGGTCTTCGCACTGAAGCTTTCTTT
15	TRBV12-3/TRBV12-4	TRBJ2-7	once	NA	CASTLSRGSTYEQYF	TGTGCCAGCACCCTTAGTAGGGGATCAACCTACGAGCAGTACTTC
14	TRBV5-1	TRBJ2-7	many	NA	CASSRTQTSYEQYF	TGCGCCAGCAGCCGGACACAAACTTCCTACGAGCAGTACTTC
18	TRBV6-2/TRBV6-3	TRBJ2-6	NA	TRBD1	CASSYPGQGVSGANVLTF	TGTGCCAGCAGTTACCCAGGACAGGGTGTCTCTGGGGCCAACGTCCTGACTTTC
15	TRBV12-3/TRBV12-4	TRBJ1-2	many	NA	CASSLHPSGVSGYTF	TGTGCCAGCAGTTTACACCCCAGCGGAGTGTCTGGCTACACCTTC
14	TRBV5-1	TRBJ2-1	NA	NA	CASSKPSKDNEQFF	TGCGCCAGCAGCAAACCCTCTAAGGACAATGAGCAGTTCTTC
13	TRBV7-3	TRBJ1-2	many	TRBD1	CASSLGTGFGYTF	TGTGCCAGCAGCTTAGGGACAGGGTTCGGGTACACCTTC
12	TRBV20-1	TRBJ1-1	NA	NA	CSARDMNTEAFF	TGCAGTGCTAGAGATATGAACACTGAAGCTTTCTTT
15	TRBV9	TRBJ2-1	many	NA	CASSVGRSSYNEQFF	TGTGCCAGCAGCGTAGGTCGGAGCTCCTACAATGAGCAGTTCTTC
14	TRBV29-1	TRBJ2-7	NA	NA	CSIYSDTSAYEQYF	TGCAGCATCTACTCGGACACCTCTGCCTACGAGCAGTACTTC
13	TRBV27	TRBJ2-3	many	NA	CASSSLFTDTQYF	TGTGCCAGCAGTTCCCTGTTTACAGATACGCAGTATTTT